Here is one T cell receptor beta chain with its context. Here immunoSEQ multiplex PCR was the method, and the copy in TCRdb shows in-frame clones only, minus some. The profile shows some 70,000 clones, approximately 90% of them singletons. This entry belongs to a study of OX40 agonist ivuxolimab in advanced cancers. As for the study in general: Earlier anti-PD-1, anti-PD-L1 or anti-CTLA-4 therapy was permitted; 40% had received some.

Germline V gives CDR1 MNHEY, CDR2 SVGAGI. The CDR3 consists of 13 residues. V was cut by 3 bases and J by 3 bases, with 8 bases left in between. At baseline, cycle 4 day 1, and cycle 7 day 1, blood was sampled. This specimen consisted of CD4+ or CD8+ T cells sorted from blood, obtained in a trial of the OX40 agonist ivuxolimab. The sequence derives from an adult with an advanced solid tumor such as melanoma, head and neck, liver or kidney cancer. The rearrangement links TRBV6-5 to TRBJ1-2; D gene uncertain. CDR3 sequence reads: CASSYGGYYGYTF. The CDR3 nucleotides read TGTGCCAGCAGTTATGGCGGATACTATGGCTACACCTTC.